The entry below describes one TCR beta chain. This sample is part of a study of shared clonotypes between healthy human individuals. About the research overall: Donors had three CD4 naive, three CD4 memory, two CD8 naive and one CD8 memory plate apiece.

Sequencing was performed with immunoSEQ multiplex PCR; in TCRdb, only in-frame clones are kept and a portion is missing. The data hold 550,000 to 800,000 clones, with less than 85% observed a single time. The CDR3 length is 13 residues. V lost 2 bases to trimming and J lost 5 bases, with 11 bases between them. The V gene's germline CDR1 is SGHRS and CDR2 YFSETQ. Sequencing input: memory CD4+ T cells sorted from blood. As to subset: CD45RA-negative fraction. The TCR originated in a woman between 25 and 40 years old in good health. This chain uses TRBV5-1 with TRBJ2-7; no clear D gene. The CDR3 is CASSFRPRDEQYF. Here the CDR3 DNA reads TGCGCCAGCAGCTTCAGACCTAGGGACGAGCAGTACTTC.